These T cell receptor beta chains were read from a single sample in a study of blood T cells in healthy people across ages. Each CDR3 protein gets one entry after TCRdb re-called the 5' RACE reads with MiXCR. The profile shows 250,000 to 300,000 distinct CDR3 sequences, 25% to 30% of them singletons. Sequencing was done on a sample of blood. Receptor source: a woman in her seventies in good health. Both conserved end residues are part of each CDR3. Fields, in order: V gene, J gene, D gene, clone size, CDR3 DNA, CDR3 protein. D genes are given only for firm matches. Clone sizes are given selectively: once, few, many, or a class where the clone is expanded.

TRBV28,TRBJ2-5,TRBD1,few,TGTGCCAGCAGCAGTTGGACAGGGTTAAAGAGCCAAGAGACCCAGTACTTC,CASSSWTGLKSQETQYF
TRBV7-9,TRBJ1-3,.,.,TGTGCCAGCAGCTTCGGAGGGGACACCATATATTTT,CASSFGGDTIYF
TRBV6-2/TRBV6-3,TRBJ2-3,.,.,TGTGCCAGCAGTTACCCTTGGACAGATACGCAGTATTTT,CASSYPWTDTQYF
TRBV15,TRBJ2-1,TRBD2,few,TGTGCCACCAGCACACGCCCGACTAGCGGGAGCAATGAGCAGTTCTTC,CATSTRPTSGSNEQFF
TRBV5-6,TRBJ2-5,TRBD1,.,TGTGCCAGCAGCCCCTTAGGGGGACAGAAACAAGAGACCCAGTACTTC,CASSPLGGQKQETQYF
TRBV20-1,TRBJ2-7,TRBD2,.,TGCAGTGGGCGGCTAGCGGGTTCCTACGAGCAGTACTTC,CSGRLAGSYEQYF
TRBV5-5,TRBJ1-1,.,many,TGTGCCAGCAGCCGCCGACCCGAGGCTGAAGCTTTCTTT,CASSRRPEAEAFF
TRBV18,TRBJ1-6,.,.,TGTGCCACCGCACGGGACTTCGATTCACCCCTCCACTTT,CATARDFDSPLHF
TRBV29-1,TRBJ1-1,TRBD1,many,TGCAGCGTTGAAGGAAAGGCCGGGACAGGTCCTGGAGGGACTGAAGCTTTCTTT,CSVEGKAGTGPGGTEAFF
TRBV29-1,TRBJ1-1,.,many,TGCAGCGTTGTTCCACAGAACATGAACACTGAAGCTTTCTTT,CSVVPQNMNTEAFF
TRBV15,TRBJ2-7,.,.,TGTGCCACCAGCAAGATTAGTGGAGGGGTCTACGAGCAGTACTTC,CATSKISGGVYEQYF
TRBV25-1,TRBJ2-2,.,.,TGTGCCAGCAGTGAAAGGGGCGTTAACGGGGAGCTGTTTTTT,CASSERGVNGELFF
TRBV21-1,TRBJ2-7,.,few,TGTGCCAGCAGCAACCTAGTCCCTAGGACAGAATCTAACTCCTACGAGCAGTACTTC,CASSNLVPRTESNSYEQYF
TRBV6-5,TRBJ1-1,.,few,TGTGCCAGCAGTTATCTGGGGAGTGTTAACACTGAAGCTTTCTTT,CASSYLGSVNTEAFF
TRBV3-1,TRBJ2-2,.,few,TGTGCCAGCAGCCATAGTCAAAGAAACACCGGGGAGCTGTTTTTT,CASSHSQRNTGELFF